This T cell receptor beta chain was recorded in a study of regulatory T cells in long-lasting Graves disease. Study outcomes and limitations: Persistent patients shared more public clonotypes (about 2,700) than newly diagnosed patients (around 1,000). There was favoring of TRBV28, TRBJ1-2 and TRBJ2-5 in persistent disease.

The time point: persistent/refractory GD, antithyroid drugs over 5 years with positive TRAb. Extracted RNA from PBMCs served as the source of the TCR library. CDR3-region Arm-PCR and iRepertoire HTBI primers produced the TCR beta libraries. TCRdb independently ran MiXCR on the multiplex PCR reads; one entry per CDR3 protein. This sample has over 300,000 distinct CDR3 sequences, with 15% to 20% found just once. Germline CDR1 reads SGHTA; CDR2 reads FQGNSA. CDR3 length equals 15 residues. V shed 2 bases and J shed 2 bases, with 13 bases lying between them. Points on this clonotype: Its target is unknown.

V is TRBV7-2 and J is TRBJ2-7; tentative D call: TRBD1 (5 bases). This TCR derives from a female donor with Graves disease. The sequencing used peripheral blood mononuclear cells (PBMCs), collected when the disease was refractory, from a patient treated with antithyroid drugs. The CDR3 loop is CASSLWSKTAYEQYF. DNA for the CDR3: TGTGCCAGCAGCTTATGGTCTAAGACAGCCTACGAGCAGTACTTC.